A selection of T cell receptor beta chains follows, all from one sample in a study of T cell repertoires in cytomegalovirus infection. One entry per CDR3 protein results from TCRdb running MiXCR on the reads. The sample lists a few hundred thousand distinct CDR3 sequences, 35% to 50% seen once, with about 46% in the top ten. The antigens of these receptors remain unknown. Material: cultured PBMCs, obtained from culture after CMV antigen stimulation. The source is a human donor in good health (CMV status not recorded). Some clones in this sample may be carry-over from other donors' samples. Both conserved end residues are part of each CDR3. The order of the fields is V gene, J gene, clone size, D gene, CDR3 DNA, CDR3 protein. A D gene is named only where the DNA matches it firmly. Clone size is given for some rows only: seen once, a few or many times, or a class if the clone is expanded.

TRBV7-2,TRBJ2-5,few,-,TGTGCCAGCAGCTTTTCTCTTGTACAGACCCAGTACTTC,CASSFSLVQTQYF
TRBV6-2/TRBV6-3,TRBJ2-7,-,-,TGTGCCAGCAGTTACGGGCAGACCTACGAGCAGTACTTC,CASSYGQTYEQYF
TRBV6-2/TRBV6-3,TRBJ2-1,-,-,TGTGCCAGCGCCTCTTCCTACAATGAGCAGTTCTTC,CASASSYNEQFF
TRBV7-8,TRBJ2-5,-,-,TGTGCCAGCAGCTTAGTGTCGGGGATTGGGTGGGAGACCCAGTACTTC,CASSLVSGIGWETQYF
TRBV7-2,TRBJ1-1,few,-,TGTGCCAGCAGCTTCCCTTTCGGACAGATGAACACTGAAGCTTTCTTT,CASSFPFGQMNTEAFF
TRBV19,TRBJ1-5,-,-,TGTGCCAGTAGTAAGCACAGTTCGCGACCGAGCAATCAGCCCCAGCATTTT,CASSKHSSRPSNQPQHF
TRBV12-3/TRBV12-4,TRBJ2-7,-,-,TGTGCCAGCAGTTCAGGGTCTCCAGGGTCCTACGAGCAGTACTTC,CASSSGSPGSYEQYF
TRBV20-1,TRBJ1-5,-,-,TGCAGTGGCTCCGCTTTCGGGACAACTAGCAATCAGCCCCAGCATTTT,CSGSAFGTTSNQPQHF
TRBV10-3,TRBJ2-7,-,TRBD2,TGTGCCATCAGTGCGACTAGCGGGAGTGTGTACGAGCAGTACTTC,CAISATSGSVYEQYF
TRBV30,TRBJ1-1,-,TRBD1,TGTGCCTGGGACAGGGGGCACACTGAAGCTTTCTTT,CAWDRGHTEAFF
TRBV6-1,TRBJ2-3,-,-,TGTGCCAGCAGCCCCCGGGGGCAGAGGGTAACAGATACGCAGTATTTT,CASSPRGQRVTDTQYF